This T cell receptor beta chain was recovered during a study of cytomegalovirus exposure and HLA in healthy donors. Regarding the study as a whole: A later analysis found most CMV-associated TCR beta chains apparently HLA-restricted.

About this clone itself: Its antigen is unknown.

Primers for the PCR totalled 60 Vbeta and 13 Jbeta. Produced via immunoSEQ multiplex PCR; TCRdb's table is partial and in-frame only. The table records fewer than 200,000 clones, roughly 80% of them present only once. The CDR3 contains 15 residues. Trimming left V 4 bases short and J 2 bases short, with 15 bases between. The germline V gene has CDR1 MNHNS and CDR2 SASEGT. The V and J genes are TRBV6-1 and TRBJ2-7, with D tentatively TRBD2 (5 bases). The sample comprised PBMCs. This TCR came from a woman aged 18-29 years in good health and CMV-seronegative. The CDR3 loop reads CASSVEGGSTYEQYF. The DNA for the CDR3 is TGTGCCAGCAGTGTTGAGGGCGGTTCGACCTACGAGCAGTACTTC.